This T cell receptor (beta chain) originates from a study of blood T cell repertoires in COVID-19. About the study: Collection of acute and convalescent COVID-19 samples took place in the United States, Italy and Spain. Sources were T cells, B-cell-depleted T cells, or PBMCs; the material itself was cDNA or gDNA.

The CDR3 has 13 amino acids. With 6 bases removed from V and 0 bases from J, the gap between germline ends came to 6 bases. In the authors' workflow: Reference gene primer amplification in the assay estimated nucleated cell counts. Here immunoSEQ multiplex PCR was the method, and the copy in TCRdb shows in-frame clones only, minus some. V and J calls plus clone size are reproduced from that table; the DNA served to infer D and trimming. The data show under 200,000 clones, roughly 83% seen once. The sequenced sample was peripheral blood. V usage is TRBV12-3 or TRBV12-4 and J usage is TRBJ1-3; no definite D call. The sequence derives from a woman aged 60-70 years with acute or convalescent COVID-19. The CDR3 spells CASRPNSGNTIYF. The CDR3 DNA reads as TGTGCCAGCAGGCCTAACTCTGGAAACACCATATATTTT.